Presented here are 7 T cell receptor beta chains from one specimen sequenced in a study of shared clonotypes between healthy human individuals. The table came from immunoSEQ multiplex PCR; TCRdb's copy has only in-frame clones and leaves some out. The data contain millions of clones, 95% of them singletons. Sequencing was done on a sample of naive CD4+ T cells sorted from blood. Subset here: CD45RA+ positively selected. These receptors originate from a man younger than 35 in good health.

The CDR3 region has the DNA TGTGCCAGCAGTAGAGCAAAGACACCCGATAATTCACCCCTCCACTTT. Protein sequence: CASSRAKTPDNSPLHF. This chain connects TRBV27 to TRBJ1-6; D is uncertain. V was clipped by 5 bases and J by 5 bases, with 16 bases between them. The germline CDR1 and CDR2 sequences are MNHEY and SMNVEV (reference sequence). This CDR3 spans 16 amino acids.

V gene TRBV5-5 combines with J gene TRBJ2-7, with D uncertain. Germline lookup yields CDR1 SGHKS and CDR2 YYEKEE (reference sequence). V gave up 4 bases and J gave up 2 bases, with 19 bases separating them. This CDR3 spans 16 amino acids. The CDR3 bases are TGTGCCAGCAGCCCATCCCCCCGGCAGTCCCCCTACGAGCAGTACTTC. Protein sequence: CASSPSPRQSPYEQYF.

J is TRBJ2-7 and V is TRBV27; D uncertain. This CDR3 comprises 14 residues. V gave up 5 bases and J gave up 0 bases, with 11 bases separating them. The germline CDR1 and CDR2 sequences are MNHEY and SMNVEV (reference sequence). The CDR3 reads CASSRTASSYEQYF. Here the CDR3 DNA reads TGTGCCAGCAGTCGGACGGCCAGCTCCTACGAGCAGTACTTC.

This chain uses TRBV7-9 with TRBJ2-1; 14 nucleotides match TRBD2. CDR1 and CDR2 from the germline V gene are SEHNR and FQNEAQ (reference sequence). The CDR3 extends over 17 amino acids. Trimming removed 4 bases from V and 7 bases from J; junction bases left unmatched: 9. CDR3 sequence: CASSSKERTSGRNEQFF. The CDR3 DNA follows: TGTGCCAGCAGCTCCAAAGAGCGGACTAGCGGGAGGAATGAGCAGTTCTTC.

This chain links TRBV19 with TRBJ1-1; no firm D call. The germline CDR1 and CDR2 sequences are LNHDA and SQIVND (reference sequence). Trimming took off 8 bases at V and 1 base at J, with 17 bases between the two ends. The CDR3 runs 15 residues. The CDR3 bases are TGTGCCAGTGCCACTAGGACGGGTTGGAACACTGAAGCTTTCTTT. This codes for CASATRTGWNTEAFF.

This clone was detected only once. V gene TRBV11-2 combines with J gene TRBJ2-5; possibly TRBD2 for D (6 bases). Germline loops: CDR1 SGHAT, CDR2 FQNNGV. The CDR3 extends over 15 amino acids. Trimming removed 0 bases at V and 1 base at J, with 9 bases between. CDR3 residues: CASSLDGLTQETQYF. The CDR3 region has the DNA TGTGCCAGCAGCTTAGATGGACTAACCCAAGAGACCCAGTACTTC.

The chain joins TRBV2 to TRBJ2-5; D uncertain. V lost 9 bases to trimming and J lost 5 bases, with 13 bases between them. The CDR3 loop spans 12 amino acids. CDR1 is SNHLY, CDR2 FYNNEI, per germline. CDR3 sequence: CASRDMGETQYF. DNA for the CDR3: TGTGCCAGTAGGGATATGGGTGAGACCCAGTACTTC.